This T cell receptor (beta chain) originates from a study of CD8 T cell repertoires and HIV-1 epitope variants. V lost 10 bases to trimming and J lost 5 bases; unmatched junction nucleotides: 7. This CDR3 contains 13 residues. Per germline, CDR1 MNHEY and CDR2 SMNVEV (reference sequence). Details on this clone: Its antigen is not identified.

Profiling relied on immunoSEQ multiplex PCR, and the TCRdb table lists in-frame clones only, not all of them. The table includes about 4,400 clones, about 64% detected once. The sequence was obtained from a male donor with HIV. The J gene is TRBJ2-1, the V gene TRBV27, with TRBD2 identical over 8 bases. The sample taken for sequencing was cultured CD8+ T cells derived from PBMCs. CDR3 sequence: CATAGLGDNEQFF. The CDR3 bases are TGTGCCACCGCGGGACTAGGGGACAATGAGCAGTTCTTC.